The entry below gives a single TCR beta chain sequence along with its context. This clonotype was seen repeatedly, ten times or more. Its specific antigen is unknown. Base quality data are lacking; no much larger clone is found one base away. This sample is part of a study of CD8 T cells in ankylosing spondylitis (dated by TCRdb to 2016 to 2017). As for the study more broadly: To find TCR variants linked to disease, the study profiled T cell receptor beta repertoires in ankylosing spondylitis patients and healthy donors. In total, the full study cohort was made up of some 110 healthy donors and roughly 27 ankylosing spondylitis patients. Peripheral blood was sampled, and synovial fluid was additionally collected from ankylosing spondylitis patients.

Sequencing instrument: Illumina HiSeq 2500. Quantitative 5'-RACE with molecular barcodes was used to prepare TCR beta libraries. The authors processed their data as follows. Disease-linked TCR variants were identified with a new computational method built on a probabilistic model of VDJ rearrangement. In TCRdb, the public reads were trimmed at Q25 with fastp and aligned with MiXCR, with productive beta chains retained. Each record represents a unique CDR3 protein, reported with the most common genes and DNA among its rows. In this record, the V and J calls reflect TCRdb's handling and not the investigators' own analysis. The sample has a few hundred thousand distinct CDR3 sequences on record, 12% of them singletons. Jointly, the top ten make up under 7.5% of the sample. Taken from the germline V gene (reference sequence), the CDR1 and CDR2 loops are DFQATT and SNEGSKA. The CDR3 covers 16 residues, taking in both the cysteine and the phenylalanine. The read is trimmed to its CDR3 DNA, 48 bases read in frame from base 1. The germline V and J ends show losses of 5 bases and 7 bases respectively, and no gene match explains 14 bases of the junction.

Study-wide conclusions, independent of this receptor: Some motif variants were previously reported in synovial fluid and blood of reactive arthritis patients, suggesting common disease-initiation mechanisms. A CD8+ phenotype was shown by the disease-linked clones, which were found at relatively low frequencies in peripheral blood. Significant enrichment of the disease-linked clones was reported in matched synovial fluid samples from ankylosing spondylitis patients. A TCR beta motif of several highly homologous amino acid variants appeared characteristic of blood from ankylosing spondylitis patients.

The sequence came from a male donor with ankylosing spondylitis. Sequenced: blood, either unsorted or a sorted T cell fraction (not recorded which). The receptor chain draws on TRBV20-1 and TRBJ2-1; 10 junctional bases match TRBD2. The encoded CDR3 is CSARSRLAGLGNEQFF. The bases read TGCAGTGCTCGATCCCGACTAGCGGGCCTTGGGAATGAGCAGTTCTTC.